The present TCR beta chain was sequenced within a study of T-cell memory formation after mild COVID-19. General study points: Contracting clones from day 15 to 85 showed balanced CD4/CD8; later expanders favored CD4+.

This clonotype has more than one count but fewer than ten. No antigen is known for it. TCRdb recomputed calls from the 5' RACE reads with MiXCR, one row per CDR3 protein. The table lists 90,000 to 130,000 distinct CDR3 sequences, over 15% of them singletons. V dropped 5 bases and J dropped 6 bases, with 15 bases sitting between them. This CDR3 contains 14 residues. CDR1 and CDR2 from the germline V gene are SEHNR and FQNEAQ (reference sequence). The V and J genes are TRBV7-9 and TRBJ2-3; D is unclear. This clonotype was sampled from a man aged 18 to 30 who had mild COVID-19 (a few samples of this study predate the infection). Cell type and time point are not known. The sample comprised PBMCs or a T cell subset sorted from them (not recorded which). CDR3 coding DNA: TGTGCCAGCAGCCGCCCTGCTTATAAGGATACGCAGTATTTT. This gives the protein CASSRPAYKDTQYF.